Shown below are 19 T cell receptor beta chains from a single sample sequenced in a study of cytomegalovirus exposure and HLA in healthy donors. The PCR was carried out with 60 Vbeta primers and 13 Jbeta primers. Only in-frame clones appear in the TCRdb table, and some are missing; sequencing was by immunoSEQ multiplex PCR. Of around 150,000 clones in the sample, 60% to 80% were seen once. The sequencing sample was made of PBMCs. Receptors originate from a middle-aged woman in good health and CMV-seronegative.

The CDR3 DNA reads as TGCGCCAGCAGCTTGGGCGGTATCCCCTACGAGCAGTACTTC. This gives the protein CASSLGGIPYEQYF. V gene TRBV5-1 combines with J gene TRBJ2-7; D is ambiguous. This CDR3 is built from 14 residues. Germline assignment: CDR1 SGHRS and CDR2 YFSETQ. Trimming took off 0 bases at V and 2 bases at J, with 9 bases between the two ends.

The chain joins TRBV4-2 to TRBJ2-1, with 8 bases fitting TRBD1. The V gene's germline CDR1 is LGHNA and CDR2 YNFKEQ. Losses at the gene ends were 0 bases for V and 7 bases for J; bases not matched to a gene: 5. This CDR3 spans 15 amino acids. The CDR3 protein is CASSQDQGAANEQFF. The DNA of the CDR3 is TGTGCCAGCAGCCAAGACCAGGGGGCGGCGAATGAGCAGTTCTTC.

The chain combines TRBV28 with TRBJ2-7; D possibly corresponds to TRBD2 (6 bases). CDR1 and CDR2 (germline): MDHEN, SYDVKM. V was trimmed by 2 bases and J by 0 bases, leaving 8 bases between them. This CDR3 comprises 14 residues. CDR3 sequence: CASSLLAPSYEQYF. CDR3 DNA sequence: TGTGCCAGCAGTTTACTAGCGCCCTCCTACGAGCAGTACTTC. The full variable domain, in which reference TRBV28 and TRBJ2-7 provide the parts outside the CDR3, is DVKVTQSSRYLVKRTGEKVFLECVQDMDHENMFWYRQDPGLGLRLIYFSYDVKMKEKGDIPEGYSVSREKKERFSLILESASTNQTSMYLCASSLLAPSYEQYFGPGTRLTVT.

This sequence joins TRBV5-1 and TRBJ2-3, with 8 bases aligning to TRBD2. The V and J ends lost 1 base and 0 bases, in that order; junction bases with no gene match: 4. CDR1 is SGHRS and CDR2 is YFSETQ in the germline V gene. CDR3 length: 16 residues. The CDR3 DNA sequence: TGCGCCAGCAGCTTGTTTCGCGGGGGGAGCACAGATACGCAGTATTTT. It specifies CASSLFRGGSTDTQYF.

CDR3 protein: CASSLGPGDTGELFF. CDR3 in DNA: TGTGCCAGCAGCTTAGGACCAGGGGACACCGGGGAGCTGTTTTTT. The chain joins TRBV11-3 to TRBJ2-2, with D perhaps matching TRBD1 (6 bases). The CDR3 runs 15 residues. The germline V and J ends were trimmed by 1 base and 3 bases, with 9 bases remaining between them. Germline CDR1 is SGHNT and CDR2 is YENEEA.

This rearrangement joins TRBV27 to TRBJ1-6, with D possibly TRBD1 on 5 matching bases. The CDR3 has 14 amino acids. Trimming stripped 3 bases from V and 7 bases from J, with 10 bases between. The germline CDR1 and CDR2 sequences are MNHEY and SMNVEV (reference sequence). The CDR3 loop is CASSFRAVNSPLHF. The CDR3 DNA follows: TGTGCCAGCAGTTTCAGGGCGGTGAATTCACCCCTCCACTTT.

The V call is TRBV5-8, the J call TRBJ1-1, with D maybe TRBD1 (6 bases). Looked up from germline, CDR1 is SGHTS and CDR2 is YDEGEE. The germline V and J ends were trimmed by 4 bases and 3 bases, with 19 bases remaining between them. There are 16 residues in the CDR3. The CDR3 nucleotides are TGTGCCAGCAGCCCGAGGGCGGGGGGGACACACACTGAAGCTTTCTTT. This translates into CASSPRAGGTHTEAFF.

V usage is TRBV7-8 and J usage is TRBJ2-1; 10 bases match TRBD1. Germline V lookup: CDR1 SGHVS, CDR2 FQNEAQ. The V segment lost 6 bases and the J segment 3 bases; nucleotides outside the gene matches: 5. The CDR3 sequence is 15 residues long. The CDR3 coding sequence is TGTGCCAGCAGGGTGACAGGGGGCAACTACAATGAGCAGTTCTTC. As protein: CASRVTGGNYNEQFF.

The V gene is TRBV7-2, the J gene TRBJ2-3, with D perhaps TRBD1 (6 bases). Between the trimmed V and J ends, which lost 4 bases and 1 base, there was a span of 9 bases. The CDR3 totals 14 residues. The germline V gene has CDR1 SGHTA and CDR2 FQGNSA. The CDR3 reads CASSYTGRTDTQYF. In DNA, the CDR3 is TGTGCCAGCAGCTACACAGGGCGCACAGATACGCAGTATTTT.

The V call is TRBV7-9, the J call TRBJ2-7; possibly TRBD2 for D (5 bases). With 1 base removed from V and 5 bases from J, the gap between germline ends came to 15 bases. The CDR3 length is 15 residues. The germline gives CDR1 SEHNR, CDR2 FQNEAQ (reference sequence). As DNA, the CDR3 is TGTGCCAGCAGCTTAGTAGTTGGGAGTAGCCACGAGCAGTACTTC. This encodes CASSLVVGSSHEQYF.

CDR3 coding DNA: TGCGCCAGCAGCCTCTCGGACAGGGGGGTTATCGATGAGCAGTTCTTC. It specifies CASSLSDRGVIDEQFF. The chain has TRBV4-1 and TRBJ2-1, with 10 nucleotides matching TRBD1. The V segment lost 4 bases and the J segment 8 bases; nucleotides outside the gene matches: 11. Germline CDR1 reads MGHRA; CDR2 reads YSYEKL. The CDR3 contains 16 residues.

The chain has TRBV6-6 and TRBJ1-2, with a tentative D call TRBD1 (5 bases). The germline V and J ends were trimmed by 6 bases and 3 bases, with 11 bases remaining between them. The length of the CDR3 is 13 residues. Germline V lookup: CDR1 MNHNY, CDR2 SVGAGI (reference sequence). CDR3 amino acids: CASSRGRDYGYTF. The CDR3 DNA is TGTGCCAGCAGCCGCGGCAGGGACTATGGCTACACCTTC.

This chain connects TRBV18 to TRBJ1-1; D is ambiguous. V was clipped by 7 bases and J by 1 base, with 10 bases between them. The length of the CDR3 is 13 residues. Germline V gene sequence: CDR1 KGHSH, CDR2 LQKENI. The CDR3 DNA sequence: TGTGCCAGCTTCCTACGTGAGAACACTGAAGCTTTCTTT. Amino acids: CASFLRENTEAFF.

This rearrangement joins TRBV2 to TRBJ2-5; D remains ambiguous. In germline, CDR1 is SNHLY, CDR2 FYNNEI. The CDR3 length is 15 residues. The germline V and J ends were trimmed by 5 bases and 5 bases, with 18 bases remaining between them. The CDR3 nucleotides are TGTGCCAGCAGTATGACTCGACCTCCGCGTGAGACCCAGTACTTC. As protein: CASSMTRPPRETQYF.

The sample holds one count of this clone. J is TRBJ2-5 and V is TRBV2; D not resolved. Germline CDR1 SNHLY, CDR2 FYNNEI. This CDR3 is built from 13 residues. The ends were cut back, 7 bases at V and 2 bases at J, with 11 bases in the middle. For the CDR3, the DNA is TGTGCCAGCAATTCTAGGAATCAAGAGACCCAGTACTTC. It is translated as CASNSRNQETQYF.

This rearrangement joins TRBV11-3 to TRBJ2-7; unclear D gene. V lost 2 bases to trimming and J lost 5 bases, with 7 bases between them. The CDR3 extends over 12 amino acids. The germline V gene encodes CDR1 SGHNT and CDR2 YENEEA. The CDR3 region has the DNA TGTGCCAGCAGCTTATCTACCCACGAGCAGTACTTC. This sequence encodes CASSLSTHEQYF. The full variable domain, its missing parts supplied by reference TRBV11-3 and TRBJ2-7, is EAGVVQSPRYKIIEKKQPVAFWCNPISGHNTLYWYLQNLGQGPELLIRYENEEAVDDSQLPKDRFSAERLKGVDSTLKIQPAELGDSAVYLCASSLSTHEQYFGPGTRLTVT.

CDR3 bases: TGTGCCAGCAGCAATTCCGGGACAGCCTTCGGCTACACCTTC. Amino acids: CASSNSGTAFGYTF. The chain is built from TRBV6-5 and TRBJ1-2; 7 positions agree with TRBD1. V was pared by 6 bases and J by 8 bases, with 12 bases of the junction left unmatched. Looked up from germline, CDR1 is MNHEY and CDR2 is SVGAGI. The CDR3 length is 14 residues.

The V call is TRBV19, the J call TRBJ1-1, with a weak D call TRBD1 (6 bases). Germline V gene data show CDR1 as LNHDA and CDR2 as SQIVND (reference sequence). V gave up 3 bases and J gave up 2 bases, with 7 bases separating them. CDR3 length: 13 amino acids. DNA for the CDR3: TGTGCCAGTAGTATGACAGGAAACACTGAAGCTTTCTTT. Encoded protein: CASSMTGNTEAFF.

The rearrangement uses TRBV5-4 and TRBJ1-1; no clear D gene. The germline gives CDR1 SGHNT, CDR2 YYREEE (reference sequence). This CDR3 region has 13 residues. The ends were cut back, 0 bases at V and 1 base at J, with 4 bases in the middle. The CDR3 region is CASSLDKNTEAFF. CDR3 sequence (DNA): TGTGCCAGCAGCTTGGATAAGAACACTGAAGCTTTCTTT.